The 27 T cell receptor beta chains below were found in one sample sequenced in a study of blood T cell repertoires in COVID-19. Profiled with immunoSEQ multiplex PCR; TCRdb holds only in-frame clones, not every one. The repertoire holds approximately 530,000 clones, with less than 90% as singletons. The sequencing sample was made of peripheral blood. These receptor sequences come from a woman in her 50s with COVID-19, enrolled during active disease.

The V call is TRBV19, the J call TRBJ2-7, with TRBD2 identical over 10 bases. Germline lookup yields CDR1 LNHDA and CDR2 SQIVND (reference sequence). V shed 6 bases, J shed 6 bases, and the junction held 5 bases outside the gene matches. This CDR3 has 13 amino acids. This CDR3 is CASRGTSVSEQYF. As DNA, the CDR3 is TGTGCCAGTAGAGGGACTAGCGTATCCGAGCAGTACTTC.

This clone was found a few times. This chain links TRBV7-9 with TRBJ2-7, with D tentatively TRBD1 (6 bases). The V end was cut by 3 bases, the J end by 7 bases, with 16 bases between. Germline V gene data show CDR1 as SEHNR and CDR2 as FQNEAQ (reference sequence). This CDR3 is built from 14 residues. The CDR3, as DNA: TGTGCCAGCAGCTTTGGAGGACAGTCAAGGGAGCAGTACTTC. Protein sequence: CASSFGGQSREQYF.

The rearrangement uses TRBV6-4 and TRBJ2-4; 7 bases line up with TRBD2. CDR1 is MRHNA and CDR2 is SNTAGT in the germline V gene. The CDR3 is made up of 18 amino acids. J was trimmed by 1 base and V by 0 bases; bases with no gene match: 9. The DNA of the CDR3 is TGTGCCAGCAGTGACTCGGCTTGGGGGGGGAAGGCCAAAAACATTCAGTACTTC. It yields the protein CASSDSAWGGKAKNIQYF.

This chain's CDR3 is CASSPGGVSSEKLFF. CDR3 sequence (DNA): TGTGCCAGCAGCCCTGGGGGGGTCTCGAGTGAAAAACTGTTTTTT. The V call is TRBV7-6, the J call TRBJ1-4; a weak D match, TRBD1 (5 bases). The V gene lost 5 bases and the J gene lost 7 bases, with 17 bases spanning the gap. The CDR3 runs 15 residues. Looked up from germline, CDR1 is SGHVS and CDR2 is FNYEAQ.

A single count supports this clone. The chain couples TRBV19 to TRBJ2-2; 11 bases map to TRBD2. The germline V gene has CDR1 LNHDA and CDR2 SQIVND (reference sequence). V shed 4 bases and J 5 bases; nucleotides not matched to a gene: 3. The CDR3 length is 15 residues. CDR3 nucleotides: TGTGCCAGTAGTACTAGCGGGGGGTGGACCGGGGAGCTGTTTTTT. This encodes CASSTSGGWTGELFF.

The chain uses TRBV19 and TRBJ1-2; 7 nucleotides agree with TRBD1. The ends lost 4 bases at V and 6 bases at J; junction bases unmatched: 14. Germline CDR1 LNHDA, CDR2 SQIVND (reference sequence). This CDR3 has 16 residues. The CDR3 loop is CASSTVGGGAGNGYTF. Here the CDR3 DNA reads TGTGCCAGTAGTACGGTAGGAGGGGGCGCGGGGAATGGCTACACCTTC.

The V call is TRBV7-6, the J call TRBJ2-7, with 8 bases that match TRBD1. The CDR3 contains 14 residues. V shed 5 bases and J 3 bases; nucleotides not matched to a gene: 6. The germline CDR1 and CDR2 sequences are SGHVS and FNYEAQ. Here the CDR3 DNA reads TGTGCCAGCAGCCCCGGCGGGACAGGCTACGAGCAGTACTTC. The encoded protein is CASSPGGTGYEQYF.

The gene calls are TRBV12-3 or TRBV12-4 and TRBJ2-7; D gene uncertain. This CDR3 is 13 amino acids long. Trimming took off 6 bases at V and 3 bases at J, with 12 bases between the two ends. The CDR3 loop reads CASRGEVYYEQYF. In nucleotides, the CDR3 is TGTGCCAGCAGGGGTGAGGTATACTACGAGCAGTACTTC.

The V call is TRBV6-5, the J call TRBJ1-4, with a tentative D call TRBD1 (5 bases). The CDR3 contains 12 residues. Trimming took off 8 bases at V and 6 bases at J, with 10 bases between the two ends. Germline V gene sequence: CDR1 MNHEY, CDR2 SVGAGI. The CDR3 loop reads CASAGGDEKLFF. In nucleotides, the CDR3 is TGTGCCAGCGCGGGAGGGGATGAAAAACTGTTTTTT.

This clone was observed once. This chain links TRBV30 with TRBJ1-2; 9 bases fit TRBD1. The CDR3 loop spans 19 amino acids. V gave up 2 bases and J gave up 2 bases; unmatched junction bases: 18. Germline CDR1 GTSNPN, CDR2 SVGIG (reference sequence). The CDR3 sequence is CAWSPSVGQGNYSNYGYTF. For the CDR3, the DNA is TGTGCCTGGAGTCCCTCTGTGGGACAGGGAAATTATTCGAACTATGGCTACACCTTC.

The V and J genes are TRBV2 and TRBJ1-1, with TRBD1 matching 7 bases. The V gene's germline CDR1 is SNHLY and CDR2 FYNNEI. This CDR3 comprises 13 residues. V trimming: 6 bases; J trimming: 5 bases; junction bases outside the gene matches: 6. The CDR3, as DNA: TGTGCCAGCAGGAGACAGGGATCGACTGAAGCTTTCTTT. Its translation: CASRRQGSTEAFF.

This chain connects TRBV7-8 to TRBJ2-6, with unresolved D. Per the germline V gene, CDR1 is SGHVS and CDR2 is FQNEAQ. V was trimmed by 1 base and J by 4 bases, leaving 11 bases between them. CDR3 size: 16 residues. The CDR3: CASSLDRSAGANVLTF. The DNA of the CDR3 is TGTGCCAGCAGCTTAGACCGCAGTGCCGGGGCCAACGTCCTGACTTTC.

This clone was detected only once. Other DNA variants within this sample encode the same CDR3. The chain recombines TRBV19 with TRBJ1-2, with a possible D match to TRBD1 (5 bases). This CDR3 contains 13 residues. The germline V gene encodes CDR1 LNHDA and CDR2 SQIVND (reference sequence). Trimming left V 3 bases short and J 2 bases short, with 7 bases between. In DNA, the CDR3 is TGTGCCAGTAGTATCGACAGCAACTATGGCTACACCTTC. This sequence encodes CASSIDSNYGYTF.

V and J are TRBV7-6 and TRBJ1-3; no clear D gene. The CDR3 sequence is 13 residues long. Germline loops: CDR1 SGHVS, CDR2 FNYEAQ. The V and J ends lost 5 bases and 4 bases respectively, with 9 bases between them. CDR3 in amino acids: CASSPLRGNTIYF. In DNA, the CDR3 is TGTGCCAGCAGCCCCCTTAGAGGAAACACCATATATTTT.

V is TRBV7-2 and J is TRBJ2-2; no firm D call. Looked up from germline, CDR1 is SGHTA and CDR2 is FQGNSA. V lost 2 bases, J lost 5 bases, and 12 bases lay in between. CDR3 length: 15 residues. The DNA for the CDR3 is TGTGCCAGCAGCTTATCGACTCTTCTGACCGGGGAGCTGTTTTTT. Its protein is CASSLSTLLTGELFF.

To note about this clone: Its ends do not fully match the called genes, so a read error is possible. The rearrangement joins TRBV30 to TRBJ2-1, with 7 bases lining up with TRBD2. CDR1 is GTSNPN and CDR2 is SVGIG in the germline V gene (reference sequence). The CDR3 spans 11 residues. The CDR3: CAWSVRGNELF. The CDR3 nucleotides read TGTGCCTGGAGTGTGCGGGGGAACGAACTCTTC.

Worth noting for this clone: This sample includes further DNA sequences coding for the same CDR3. The rearrangement links TRBV5-1 to TRBJ1-6, with D possibly being TRBD1 (5 bases). In germline, CDR1 is SGHRS, CDR2 YFSETQ. CDR3 length: 15 amino acids. The ends were cut back, 2 bases at V and 7 bases at J, with 13 bases in the middle. The CDR3 sequence is CASSLGQGRNSPLHF. The CDR3 DNA reads TGCGCCAGCAGCTTAGGGCAGGGCCGCAATTCACCCCTCCACTTT.

The V gene is TRBV19, the J gene TRBJ1-5; D perhaps matches TRBD1 (5 bases). V gave up 3 bases and J gave up 4 bases, with 10 bases separating them. Germline-derived CDR1 and CDR2 are LNHDA and SQIVND (reference sequence). The CDR3 has 14 amino acids. CDR3: CASSITSGNQPQHF. In DNA, the CDR3 is TGTGCCAGTAGTATTACGTCAGGGAATCAGCCCCAGCATTTT. Using reference TRBV19 and TRBJ1-5 for the parts outside the CDR3, the full variable domain is DGGITQSPKYLFRKEGQNVTLSCEQNLNHDAMYWYRQDPGQGLRLIYYSQIVNDFQKGDIAEGYSVSREKKESFPLTVTSAQKNPTAFYLCASSITSGNQPQHFGDGTRLSIL.

V and J are TRBV6-6 and TRBJ2-2; possible D gene TRBD2, 6 bases. Trimming pared 7 bases from V and 4 bases from J, leaving 13 bases between. This CDR3 region has 14 residues. The germline V gene has CDR1 MNHNY and CDR2 SVGAGI (reference sequence). The CDR3, as DNA: TGTGCCAGCACGGGAGACAGTTCCACCGGGGAGCTGTTTTTT. Its protein is CASTGDSSTGELFF.

This chain uses TRBV6-5 with TRBJ1-1, with 7 bases aligning to TRBD1. The CDR3 runs to 15 residues. In germline, CDR1 is MNHEY, CDR2 SVGAGI. V trimming: 2 bases; J trimming: 4 bases; junction bases outside the gene matches: 7. CDR3 loop: CASSYEDRWATEAFF. The CDR3 nucleotides read TGTGCCAGCAGTTACGAGGACAGGTGGGCCACTGAAGCTTTCTTT.

This chain connects TRBV5-1 to TRBJ2-1, with 10 bases that match TRBD1. Germline-derived CDR1 and CDR2 are SGHRS and YFSETQ. Trimming cost V 3 bases and J 7 bases; bases outside gene matches: 10. The CDR3 runs 16 residues. The DNA of the CDR3 is TGCGCCAGCAGCTACGCCCCGGGACAGGGGATAAATGAGCAGTTCTTC. It is translated as CASSYAPGQGINEQFF.

The chain couples TRBV7-6 to TRBJ2-7, with 9 positions matching TRBD1. Germline V gene lookup returns CDR1 SGHVS and CDR2 FNYEAQ. The CDR3 has 15 amino acids. V dropped 4 bases and J dropped 0; count of bases not matched to a gene: 4. The CDR3 bases are TGTGCCAGCAGCTCCCGGACAGGGGCCTCCTACGAGCAGTACTTC. Protein sequence: CASSSRTGASYEQYF. Based on the CDR3 plus reference TRBV7-6 and TRBJ2-7, the full variable domain is GAGVSQSPRYKVTKRGQDVALRCDPISGHVSLYWYRQALGQGPEFLTYFNYEAQQDKSGLPNDRFSAERPEGSISTLTIQRTEQRDSAMYRCASSSRTGASYEQYFGPGTRLTVT.

In DNA form, the CDR3 reads TGTGCCAGCAGCTTATTATCACCTCGACTAGCGGGTTATGGCTACAATGAGCAGTTCTTC. It specifies CASSLLSPRLAGYGYNEQFF. This chain links TRBV7-3 with TRBJ2-1, with 10 bases fitting TRBD2. The CDR3 runs 20 residues. Germline V CDR1 and CDR2: SGHTA, FQGTGA. The ends lost 2 bases at V and 3 bases at J; junction bases unmatched: 16. Combining the CDR3 with reference TRBV7-3 and TRBJ2-1 gives the whole variable domain GAGVSQTPSNKVTEKGKYVELRCDPISGHTALYWYRQSLGQGPEFLIYFQGTGAADDSGLPNDRFFAVRPEGSVSTLKIQRTERGDSAVYLCASSLLSPRLAGYGYNEQFFGPGTRLTVL.

The gene calls are TRBV9 and TRBJ1-1; D may be TRBD1 (6 bases). From germline, CDR1 is SGDLS and CDR2 YYNGEE. The V end lost 4 bases, the J end lost 11 bases, and 15 bases lay between the germline ends. The CDR3 contains 12 residues. CDR3 region: CASSSSDRKAFF. The CDR3 bases are TGTGCCAGCAGCTCTTCTGACAGGAAGGCTTTCTTT.

With respect to this clone: The sample carries other DNA sequences with the same CDR3. V is TRBV30 and J is TRBJ2-7, with 9 bases aligning to TRBD1. Germline lookup yields CDR1 GTSNPN and CDR2 SVGIG (reference sequence). V was pared by 1 base and J by 4 bases, with 2 bases of the junction left unmatched. This CDR3 is built from 13 residues. The chain's CDR3 is CAWSADRGYEQYF. The CDR3 DNA sequence: TGTGCCTGGAGTGCGGACAGGGGATACGAGCAGTACTTC.

This clone was detected only once. CDR3 coding DNA: TGTGCCAGCTCAACCTACAGTAACAATGAGCAGTTCTTC. It yields the protein CASSTYSNNEQFF. The chain couples TRBV18 to TRBJ2-1, with unresolved D. V was trimmed by 5 bases and J by 5 bases, leaving 10 bases between them. Germline loops: CDR1 KGHSH, CDR2 LQKENI. The CDR3 totals 13 residues.

This clone was counted once. CDR3 DNA sequence: TGTGCCAGCAGATTTAGCGGGGGACATTACGAGCAGTACTTC. Its protein product is CASRFSGGHYEQYF. The rearrangement joins TRBV2 to TRBJ2-7, with TRBD2 identical over 9 bases. Unmatched junction bases numbered 7, after V lost 6 bases and J lost 4 bases. The CDR3 totals 14 residues. Germline V gene data show CDR1 as SNHLY and CDR2 as FYNNEI.